The 30 T cell receptor beta chains reported below all come from one sample, sequenced in a study of T cells in Graves' hyperthyroidism and ophthalmopathy. Using RNA transcripts as the source, TCR beta CDR3 regions were amplified. RT-PCR in the first round (using the HTBI primer set) targeted the TCR CDR3. MiXCR, applied by TCRdb to the multiplex PCR reads, yields one record per CDR3 protein. The sample includes over 700,000 distinct CDR3 sequences, more than 30% of them seen just once. The specimen sequenced was blood. These receptor sequences come from a man aged 18 to 35 with Graves' hyperthyroidism.

This chain joins TRBV7-2 and TRBJ2-1, with 11 bases identical to TRBD2. The CDR3 totals 14 residues. V gave up 5 bases and J gave up 7 bases; unmatched junction bases: 4. Germline values: CDR1 SGHTA, CDR2 FQGNSA. CDR3 amino acids: CASSPTSGSNEQFF. The CDR3 DNA is TGTGCCAGCAGCCCAACTAGCGGGAGTAATGAGCAGTTCTTC.

The rearrangement links TRBV10-3 to TRBJ1-6, with 8 nucleotides matching TRBD1. The CDR3 consists of 13 residues. In germline, CDR1 is ENHRY, CDR2 SYGVKD. V lost 3 bases to trimming and J lost 10 bases; unmatched junction nucleotides: 2. The CDR3 DNA reads TGTGCCATCAGTGACGGGACAGGCTCACCCCTCCACTTT. This sequence encodes CAISDGTGSPLHF.

Comments on this clonotype: A much larger clone is a single base away; this may be a read error. This chain uses TRBV11-2 with TRBJ2-2, with 9 bases matching TRBD2. This CDR3 has 14 residues. CDR1 is SGHAT, CDR2 FQNNGV, per germline. The CDR3 spells CASSRAGGTGGLFF. CDR3 coding DNA: TGTGCCAGCAGCCGAGCGGGAGGCACCGGGGGGCTGTTTTTT.

This clonotype turned up a few times. V and J are TRBV6-5 and TRBJ1-5; TRBD1 matches 7 bases. The CDR3 is 15 residues long. Germline CDR1 reads MNHEY; CDR2 reads SVGAGI. V was pared by 6 bases and J by 0 bases, with 5 bases of the junction left unmatched. The CDR3 spells CASRKGQLSNQPQHF. The CDR3 region has the DNA TGTGCCAGCAGGAAGGGACAGCTTAGCAATCAGCCCCAGCATTTT.

This clonotype was detected a few times. V is TRBV7-6 and J is TRBJ2-5; D might be TRBD2 (7 bases). The V gene lost 1 base and the J gene lost 5 bases, with 14 bases spanning the gap. CDR3 size: 15 residues. The germline gives CDR1 SGHVS, CDR2 FNYEAQ. CDR3 region: CASSLVGGALETQYF. The CDR3 region has the DNA TGTGCCAGCAGCTTAGTTGGGGGGGCCTTGGAGACCCAGTACTTC. The full variable domain, with the rest looked up from reference TRBV7-6 and TRBJ2-5, is GAGVSQSPRYKVTKRGQDVALRCDPISGHVSLYWYRQALGQGPEFLTYFNYEAQQDKSGLPNDRFSAERPEGSISTLTIQRTEQRDSAMYRCASSLVGGALETQYFGPGTRLLVL.

In its sample, this clonotype was seen a few times. The chain recombines TRBV29-1 with TRBJ1-2, with D unresolved. The CDR3 has 11 residues. V was shortened by 3 bases and J by 6 bases, with 8 bases between the two germline ends. Germline values: CDR1 SQVTM, CDR2 ANQGSEA. CDR3 coding DNA: TGCAGCGTTGAGCGAGGGAATGGCTACACCTTC. It is translated as CSVERGNGYTF.

J is TRBJ2-2 and V is TRBV9; D might be TRBD1 (8 bases). Germline V CDR1 and CDR2: SGDLS, YYNGEE. V lost 3 bases, J lost 4 bases, and 16 bases lay in between. The CDR3 spans 16 residues. The CDR3 sequence is CASSGGGTGVTGELFF. CDR3 DNA sequence: TGTGCCAGCAGCGGGGGGGGGACAGGAGTCACCGGGGAGCTGTTTTTT.

V gene TRBV9 combines with J gene TRBJ2-7; 10 bases fit TRBD1. CDR3 length: 15 amino acids. Germline V lookup: CDR1 SGDLS, CDR2 YYNGEE. The trim removed 4 bases at V and 7 bases at J, leaving 11 bases unmatched. The CDR3 sequence is CASSLQPGQGWEQYF. DNA for the CDR3: TGTGCCAGCAGCTTACAACCGGGACAGGGGTGGGAGCAGTACTTC.

At least ten counts were recorded for this clonotype. The chain has TRBV12-3 or TRBV12-4 and TRBJ1-6; TRBD1 agrees at 8 bases. V lost 7 bases to trimming and J lost 5 bases; unmatched junction nucleotides: 7. The CDR3 is 15 amino acids. The CDR3 DNA reads TGTGCCAGCACCGATGGACAGGGCAATAATTCACCCCTCCACTTT. Encoded protein: CASTDGQGNNSPLHF.

This chain uses TRBV5-1 with TRBJ2-2; D possibly uses TRBD1 or TRBD2 (5 bases each). Germline V gene lookup returns CDR1 SGHRS and CDR2 YFSETQ. This CDR3 has 13 amino acids. V lost 4 bases and J 8 bases, leaving 12 bases between the germline ends. The CDR3, as DNA: TGCGCCAGCAGCCGGACTCGACAGGGGGAGCTGTTTTTT. As protein: CASSRTRQGELFF.

This clonotype has only a few counts. The chain joins TRBV24-1 to TRBJ2-2; D is unresolved. CDR3 length: 17 amino acids. Trimming removed 2 bases from V and 4 bases from J, with 16 bases in between. The germline V gene has CDR1 KGHDR and CDR2 SFDVKD. CDR3 nucleotide sequence: TGTGCCACCAGTGATTACGGTGGTCTGTCGGGCACCGGGGAGCTGTTTTTT. Protein: CATSDYGGLSGTGELFF.

As regards this clonotype: Its ends do not fully match the called genes, so a read error is possible. The chain combines TRBV5-6 with TRBJ2-7; 8 bases map to TRBD1. Germline lookup yields CDR1 SGHDT and CDR2 YYEEEE. CDR3 length: 15 residues. In DNA, the CDR3 is TGCGCCAGCAGCCAAGATTTCACAGGGGGCTACGAGCAGTACTTC. It translates to CASSQDFTGGYEQYF.

Many counts were recorded for this clonotype. The rearrangement links TRBV2 to TRBJ1-5; D is unclear. Germline V gene sequence: CDR1 SNHLY, CDR2 FYNNEI. The ends were cut back, 6 bases at V and 1 base at J, with 7 bases in the middle. CDR3 length: 13 amino acids. The CDR3 loop reads CASSDFSNQPQHF. The CDR3 region has the DNA TGTGCCAGCAGCGACTTCAGCAATCAGCCCCAGCATTTT. Full variable domain (missing parts from reference TRBV2 and TRBJ1-5): EPEVTQTPSHQVTQMGQEVILRCVPISNHLYFYWYRQILGQKVEFLVSFYNNEISEKSEIFDDQFSVERPDGSNFTLKIRSTKLEDSAMYFCASSDFSNQPQHFGDGTRLSIL.

This clonotype has at least ten counts. The J gene is TRBJ1-2, the V gene TRBV7-9, with TRBD1 as a possible D gene (5 bases). This CDR3 has 15 amino acids. Germline V lookup: CDR1 SEHNR, CDR2 FQNEAQ (reference sequence). Trimming removed 5 bases at V and 4 bases at J, with 17 bases between. The CDR3 region has the DNA TGTGCCAGCAGCGCCGGGGCCTCACCGGGCTATGGCTACACCTTC. This gives the protein CASSAGASPGYGYTF.

In its sample, this clonotype was seen a few times. The chain has TRBV20-1 and TRBJ2-2; D unclear. There are 11 residues in the CDR3. From germline, CDR1 is DFQATT and CDR2 SNEGSKA (reference sequence). The V end lost 6 bases, the J end lost 7 bases, and 9 bases lay between the germline ends. DNA of the CDR3: TGCAGTGCCCCCTTACTCGGGGAGCTGTTTTTT. Protein sequence: CSAPLLGELFF.

The DNA of the CDR3 is TGTGCCAGCAGCTACACCTGGGGAAAGACCCAGTACTTC. As protein: CASSYTWGKTQYF. The gene calls are TRBV7-2 and TRBJ2-5; no clear D gene. The CDR3 loop spans 13 amino acids. The germline V gene has CDR1 SGHTA and CDR2 FQGNSA. V lost 4 bases and J lost 6, with 12 bases in between.

The CDR3 DNA sequence: TGTGCCAGCAGCTTGCCGCGACCGGCTAGCGGACCCTACGAGCAGTACTTC. This sequence encodes CASSLPRPASGPYEQYF. The chain couples TRBV7-3 to TRBJ2-7, with 7 bases aligning to TRBD2. V shed 3 bases and J 2 bases; nucleotides not matched to a gene: 13. The CDR3 loop spans 17 amino acids. The germline V gene has CDR1 SGHTA and CDR2 FQGTGA.

Comments on this clonotype: This clone may be a read error of a much larger clone one base away. V usage is TRBV15 and J usage is TRBJ1-1, with TRBD1 matching over 11 bases. Germline-derived CDR1 and CDR2 are LNHNV and YYDKDF (reference sequence). Trimming cost V 6 bases and J 9 bases; bases outside gene matches: 6. The length of the CDR3 is 13 residues. The CDR3 nucleotides are TGTGCCACCAGAGGGGACAGGGGGTCCCAAGCTTTCTTT. Amino acid sequence: CATRGDRGSQAFF.

The J gene is TRBJ2-5, the V gene TRBV9; D is perhaps TRBD1 (5 bases). The CDR3 runs 15 residues. The germline V gene encodes CDR1 SGDLS and CDR2 YYNGEE. V shed 0 bases and J shed 5 bases, with 14 bases lying between them. The CDR3 loop reads CASSVGLGDWETQYF. CDR3 in DNA: TGTGCCAGCAGCGTAGGGCTAGGGGATTGGGAGACCCAGTACTTC.

The chain combines TRBV20-1 with TRBJ2-5, with D perhaps matching TRBD1 or TRBD2 (5 bases each). Per germline, CDR1 DFQATT and CDR2 SNEGSKA (reference sequence). Trimming left V 4 bases short and J 2 bases short, with 14 bases between. CDR3 length equals 14 residues. This CDR3 is CSAIDGTKQETQYF. CDR3 in DNA: TGCAGTGCTATTGACGGGACCAAACAAGAGACCCAGTACTTC.

The V and J genes are TRBV10-3 and TRBJ1-1; weak D call: TRBD1 (5 bases). Trimming removed 0 bases at V and 5 bases at J, with 10 bases between. Germline lookup yields CDR1 ENHRY and CDR2 SYGVKD. The CDR3 is made up of 14 amino acids. The CDR3 reads CAISESGGETEAFF. The CDR3 nucleotides are TGTGCCATCAGTGAGTCGGGAGGGGAGACTGAAGCTTTCTTT.

This rearrangement joins TRBV24-1 to TRBJ1-2; the D is unclear. Trimming took off 1 base at V and 9 bases at J, with 5 bases between the two ends. The CDR3 totals 11 residues. The V gene's germline CDR1 is KGHDR and CDR2 SFDVKD. CDR3 sequence (DNA): TGTGCCACCAGTGATTTAGGAAGCTACACCTTC. Its translation: CATSDLGSYTF.

This clonotype was counted only a few times. The chain couples TRBV5-1 to TRBJ1-4; 7 nucleotides align to TRBD1. The J segment lost 7 bases and the V segment lost 3 bases, leaving 6 bases of the junction unmatched. This CDR3 has 14 amino acids. Per the germline V gene, CDR1 is SGHRS and CDR2 is YFSETQ. CDR3 in amino acids: CASSYATGSEKLFF. DNA of the CDR3: TGCGCCAGCAGCTATGCGACAGGGAGTGAAAAACTGTTTTTT.

The chain is built from TRBV25-1 and TRBJ1-1, with D unclear. The CDR3 runs to 14 residues. Germline values: CDR1 MGHDK, CDR2 SYGVNS. Trimming cost V 7 bases and J 0 bases, with 12 bases left between them. For the CDR3, the DNA is TGTGCCAGCACTCCGGGCAGAATGAACACTGAAGCTTTCTTT. This gives the protein CASTPGRMNTEAFF. The full variable domain, completed using reference TRBV25-1 and TRBJ1-1, is EADIYQTPRYLVIGTGKKITLECSQTMGHDKMYWYQQDPGMELHLIHYSYGVNSTEKGDLSSESTVSRIRTEHFPLTLESARPSHTSQYLCASTPGRMNTEAFFGQGTRLTVV.

V usage is TRBV10-1 and J usage is TRBJ1-5; 12 bases match TRBD1. The CDR3 is 18 amino acids. From germline, CDR1 is WNHNN and CDR2 SYGVQD (reference sequence). Trimming took 3 bases from V and 3 from J; bases not matched to a gene: 9. CDR3 region: CASSDAGTGGPINQPQHF. The CDR3 coding sequence is TGCGCCAGCAGTGATGCCGGGACAGGGGGCCCCATCAATCAGCCCCAGCATTTT.

This clonotype turned up a few times. This rearrangement joins TRBV2 to TRBJ2-7; 7 bases are a match to TRBD2. The trim removed 4 bases at V and 0 bases at J, leaving 6 bases unmatched. The CDR3 loop spans 15 amino acids. Germline V gives CDR1 SNHLY, CDR2 FYNNEI. The CDR3 nucleotides read TGTGCCAGCAGTGTGGGAGCGGGACTCTCCTACGAGCAGTACTTC. It translates to CASSVGAGLSYEQYF.

The gene calls are TRBV9 and TRBJ1-1, with D perhaps matching TRBD1 (6 bases). The CDR3 is 13 amino acids. V was pared by 5 bases and J by 6 bases, with 14 bases between. Germline CDR1 is SGDLS and CDR2 is YYNGEE. The CDR3 DNA sequence: TGTGCCAGCAGTCCGGGGGGCGGCCCTGAAGCTTTCTTT. As protein: CASSPGGGPEAFF.

This clonotype was recorded at least ten times. One end of the junction varies from germline; a read error may be responsible. The genes are TRBV12-3 or TRBV12-4 and TRBJ2-7; possible D gene TRBD2, 5 bases. This CDR3 is 13 amino acids long. The CDR3 loop is CASSLALDYEQYF. The DNA for the CDR3 is TGTGCCAGCAGCTTAGCGCTTGACTACGAGCAGTACTTC.

The chain links TRBV29-1 to TRBJ1-5; 8 bases map to TRBD1. J gave up 14 bases and V 4 bases, and 7 bases lay outside the gene matches. The CDR3 has 11 amino acids. Germline lookup yields CDR1 SQVTM and CDR2 ANQGSEA. CDR3 loop: CSVADRAYEHF. As DNA, the CDR3 is TGCAGCGTTGCGGACAGGGCGTACGAGCATTTT.

This clonotype was detected many times. The rearrangement links TRBV29-1 to TRBJ2-5; TRBD1 or TRBD2 may be the D gene (5 bases each). This CDR3 has 15 amino acids. With 2 bases removed from V and 4 bases from J, the gap between germline ends came to 17 bases. Germline CDR1 SQVTM, CDR2 ANQGSEA. CDR3 residues: CSVESFVGGGETQYF. CDR3 coding DNA: TGCAGCGTTGAATCGTTTGTTGGTGGGGGAGAGACCCAGTACTTC.